The sequence of this TCR beta chain was determined in a study of CD4 T cells in relation to SARS-CoV-2 and coronaviruses. In the study overall: Controls used an HIV-1 Nef peptide pool or no peptide.

Clones were read by immunoSEQ multiplex PCR, and TCRdb kept only the in-frame ones, dropping some. The repertoire holds approximately 16,000 clones, approximately 73% seen once, with about a quarter in the top ten. The unexposed donors gave CD4+ T cells in about 2011-2019, prior to COVID-19. After roughly 9 days of culture, CD4+ T cells were isolated. Per the germline V gene, CDR1 is SGDLS and CDR2 is YYNGEE. The CDR3 contains 17 residues. Between the trimmed V and J ends, which lost 4 bases and 3 bases, there was a span of 23 bases. On this clone itself: Its antigen is as yet unknown.

The TCR sequence derives from a human donor in good health. This chain uses TRBV9 with TRBJ2-7, with D perhaps matching TRBD1 (6 bases). The sample comprised CD4+ T cells from PBMCs, cultured in vitro. DNA for the CDR3: TGTGCCAGCAGCCCTAGATCGGCTAGGGACACCAACTACGAGCAGTACTTC. It codes for CASSPRSARDTNYEQYF. Drawing the rest from reference TRBV9 and TRBJ2-7, the complete variable domain is DSGVTQTPKHLITATGQRVTLRCSPRSGDLSVYWYQQSLDQGLQFLIQYYNGEERAKGNILERFSAQQFPDLHSELNLSSLELGDSALYFCASSPRSARDTNYEQYFGPGTRLTVT.